Below, 31 T cell receptor beta chains from the same sample are listed, as sequenced in a study of T cell repertoires in cytomegalovirus infection (dated by TCRdb to 2018 to 2020). The treatment or condition label, read with the paper, signifies: in vitro stimulation with specific CMV peptide epitopes to enrich CMV-specific T cells. The sequencing machine was an Illumina HiSeq 1500. Starting from the raw public reads, TCRdb applied fastp trimming at Q25, assembled clones with MiXCR and retained in-frame beta chains. One record per CDR3 amino acid sequence lists the most common genes and DNA. The sample has around 900,000 distinct CDR3 sequences on record, less than 40% of them singletons. The top ten constitute about 14% of the sample. Their specific antigens are unknown. This sample comprised cultured CD8+ T cells from PBMCs, obtained from culture after CMV antigen stimulation. These receptors originate from a human donor in good health (CMV status not recorded). Some clones in this sample may be carry-over from other donors' samples.

This sequence joins TRBV6-8 and TRBJ1-5; 8 bases match TRBD1. This CDR3 region has 15 residues. CDR1 and CDR2 from the germline V gene are MNHGY and SAAAGT. The V gene end was trimmed by 2 bases and the J gene end by 4 bases; junction bases not matched to a gene: 4. The CDR3 bases are TGTGCCAGCAGTTACGGACAGGGTTGGAATCAGCCCCAGCATTTT. It is translated as CASSYGQGWNQPQHF.

The chain joins TRBV11-3 to TRBJ2-3, with 9 bases lining up with TRBD1. The CDR3 has 15 residues. The germline V gene has CDR1 SGHNT and CDR2 YENEEA. The V gene end was trimmed by 2 bases and the J gene end by 6 bases; junction bases not matched to a gene: 6. The CDR3 DNA sequence: TGTGCCAGCAGCTTACGGACAGGGGCGAAGGATACGCAGTATTTT. It is translated as CASSLRTGAKDTQYF.

The chain recombines TRBV24-1 with TRBJ2-3; D is perhaps TRBD1 (6 bases). V was cut by 11 bases and J by 4 bases, with 15 bases left in between. The CDR3 is made up of 13 amino acids. Germline V CDR1 and CDR2: KGHDR, SFDVKD. The CDR3 protein is CARGRPNSDTQYF. The CDR3 coding sequence is TGTGCCAGGGGGCGACCTAATTCAGATACGCAGTATTTT.

The DNA for the CDR3 is TGCAGCGTTGAAGTGTCAAGTCCCTACAATGAGCAGTTCTTC. As protein: CSVEVSSPYNEQFF. This chain connects TRBV29-1 to TRBJ2-1; no reliable D call. CDR1 and CDR2 (germline): SQVTM, ANQGSEA. The germline V and J ends were trimmed by 1 base and 2 bases, with 9 bases remaining between them. This CDR3 is built from 14 residues.

The rearrangement joins TRBV6-2 or TRBV6-3 to TRBJ2-7; TRBD1 agrees at 7 bases. The CDR3 runs 15 residues. Germline V gene data show CDR1 as MNHEY and CDR2 as SVGEGT. With 3 bases clipped from V and 0 bases from J, the junction kept 5 bases outside the gene matches. The CDR3 loop is CASSYGQVLSYEQYV. The CDR3 DNA reads as TGTGCCAGCAGTTATGGACAGGTCCTCTCCTACGAGCAGTACGTC.

In this sample, this clonotype turned up a few times. This chain uses TRBV11-3 with TRBJ2-5, with D possibly being TRBD1 (6 bases). Germline values: CDR1 SGHNT, CDR2 YENEEA. Between the trimmed V and J ends, which lost 6 bases and 2 bases, there was a span of 16 bases. The CDR3 runs to 15 residues. CDR3 DNA: TGTGCCAGCAGTCCCTCAAACAGGGAGCAAGAGACCCAGTACTTC. Protein: CASSPSNREQETQYF.

This clonotype has at least ten counts. The chain has TRBV12-3 or TRBV12-4 and TRBJ2-3, with 9 bases lining up with TRBD2. The CDR3 consists of 17 residues. Germline trimming cut 6 bases from V and 2 bases from J; bases unmatched to any gene: 12. The CDR3 reads CASRGSGGSLLTDTQYF. CDR3 in DNA: TGTGCCAGCAGAGGAAGCGGGGGGTCCCTTCTCACAGATACGCAGTATTTT.

The chain carries TRBV3-1 and TRBJ1-2, with 9 nucleotides matching TRBD1. The V gene's germline CDR1 is LGHDT and CDR2 YNNKEL (reference sequence). V gave up 5 bases and J gave up 8 bases; unmatched junction bases: 6. This CDR3 region has 13 residues. CDR3 protein: CASSRTGVEGYTF. CDR3 nucleotides: TGTGCCAGCAGCAGGACAGGGGTGGAAGGCTACACCTTC.

This clonotype has a handful of counts. The chain combines TRBV10-3 with TRBJ2-5; D is perhaps TRBD2 (5 bases). V dropped 4 bases and J dropped 5 bases, with 17 bases sitting between them. Germline V CDR1 and CDR2: ENHRY, SYGVKD. CDR3 length equals 15 residues. The CDR3 protein is CAISGDNGVRETQYF. CDR3 coding DNA: TGTGCCATCAGTGGAGACAACGGGGTCAGGGAGACCCAGTACTTC.

This clonotype was found a few times. The rearrangement joins TRBV2 to TRBJ2-1, with 10 bases identical to TRBD2. This CDR3 comprises 17 residues. Germline V CDR1 and CDR2: SNHLY, FYNNEI. J lost 6 bases, V lost 5 bases, and 13 bases had no gene match. The CDR3 is CASSPRVLAGDPNEQFF. The CDR3 DNA reads as TGTGCCAGCAGTCCGAGGGTCCTAGCGGGGGACCCCAATGAGCAGTTCTTC.

The chain links TRBV4-1 to TRBJ2-3, with D possibly being TRBD2 (6 bases). Germline CDR1 and CDR2: MGHRA and YSYEKL. With 2 bases removed from V and 1 base from J, the gap between germline ends came to 13 bases. CDR3 size: 16 residues. CDR3 protein: CASSQSVGGGTDTQYF. The CDR3 nucleotides are TGCGCCAGCAGCCAATCTGTAGGCGGGGGCACAGATACGCAGTATTTT.

There are a few counts of this clonotype. The chain employs TRBV27 and TRBJ2-1, with D possibly TRBD1 on 5 matching bases. V was pared by 4 bases and J by 6 bases, with 19 bases between. The length of the CDR3 is 16 residues. The V gene's germline CDR1 is MNHEY and CDR2 SMNVEV (reference sequence). The CDR3 loop reads CASSSQGTPVSNEQFF. CDR3 sequence (DNA): TGTGCCAGCAGTTCCCAGGGCACCCCAGTTAGCAATGAGCAGTTCTTC.

V and J are TRBV6-1 and TRBJ1-5; 8 nucleotides align to TRBD1. V shed 4 bases and J 5 bases; nucleotides not matched to a gene: 7. Per germline, CDR1 MNHNS and CDR2 SASEGT. CDR3 length: 15 residues. CDR3 sequence: CASSGGQGMDQPQHF. The CDR3 nucleotides are TGTGCCAGCAGTGGAGGACAGGGTATGGATCAGCCCCAGCATTTT.

The sample holds a few counts of this clonotype. V and J are TRBV5-1 and TRBJ1-1, with 7 bases that match TRBD1. Germline V lookup: CDR1 SGHRS, CDR2 YFSETQ. V shed 3 bases, J shed 0 bases, and the junction held 14 bases outside the gene matches. This CDR3 spans 18 amino acids. The CDR3 DNA reads as TGCGCCAGCAGCTCCAGACAGGGACGGAGTGGGATGAACACTGAAGCTTTCTTT. Translated, it gives CASSSRQGRSGMNTEAFF.

CDR3 nucleotide sequence: TGCAGTGCTAGGCCCAGAAGCTCCTACGAGCAGTACTTC. Translated, it gives CSARPRSSYEQYF. The chain links TRBV20-1 to TRBJ2-7; no reliable D call. CDR1 is DFQATT and CDR2 is SNEGSKA in the germline V gene (reference sequence). The CDR3 is made up of 13 amino acids. The V end was cut by 3 bases, the J end by 0 bases, with 9 bases between.

In this sample, this clonotype turned up a few times. This chain uses TRBV10-3 with TRBJ2-7; TRBD1 agrees at 8 bases. The CDR3 is made up of 16 amino acids. Trimming removed 6 bases from V and 1 base from J; junction bases left unmatched: 11. Germline loops: CDR1 ENHRY, CDR2 SYGVKD. In DNA form, the CDR3 reads TGTGCCATCAGCACTCCCGACAGGGGATTGTCCTACGAGCAGTACTTC. This codes for CAISTPDRGLSYEQYF.

This sequence joins TRBV10-3 and TRBJ1-1, with 7 bases identical to TRBD1. Looked up from germline, CDR1 is ENHRY and CDR2 is SYGVKD. The V gene end was trimmed by 7 bases and the J gene end by 5 bases; junction bases not matched to a gene: 7. This CDR3 contains 13 residues. CDR3 bases: TGTGCCATCAATATGGGGACAGAAACTGAAGCTTTCTTT. Protein product: CAINMGTETEAFF.

The rearrangement joins TRBV5-6 to TRBJ1-5; 7 bases fit TRBD1. V gave up 4 bases and J gave up 8 bases; unmatched junction bases: 6. The germline CDR1 and CDR2 sequences are SGHDT and YYEEEE. CDR3 length equals 13 residues. CDR3 loop: CASSPGTAEPQHF. DNA of the CDR3: TGTGCCAGCAGCCCCGGGACAGCAGAGCCCCAGCATTTT.

This clonotype has just a few counts. The chain links TRBV6-1 to TRBJ2-1, with TRBD1 matching over 8 bases. V was pared by 5 bases and J by 3 bases, with 15 bases of the junction left unmatched. The CDR3 consists of 18 residues. In germline, CDR1 is MNHNS, CDR2 SASEGT. The CDR3 region has the DNA TGTGCCAGCAGTCCACTAACCCCGACAGGGGCTAACTACAATGAGCAGTTCTTC. It specifies CASSPLTPTGANYNEQFF.

The J gene is TRBJ1-2, the V gene TRBV19, with 7 positions matching TRBD1. The germline CDR1 and CDR2 sequences are LNHDA and SQIVND (reference sequence). This CDR3 comprises 15 residues. V lost 3 bases to trimming and J lost 2 bases; unmatched junction nucleotides: 6. As DNA, the CDR3 is TGTGCCAGTAGTATCAAACAGGGGACCAACTATGGCTACACCTTC. Translation gives CASSIKQGTNYGYTF.

The rearrangement uses TRBV19 and TRBJ2-1; 8 bases match TRBD2. The CDR3 contains 15 residues. V lost 10 bases, J lost 8 bases, and 16 bases stayed unmatched. Germline CDR1 LNHDA, CDR2 SQIVND (reference sequence). CDR3 nucleotide sequence: TGTGCCACCTCCAACCGGGGGGGCCCCATCGATGAGCAGTTCTTC. Amino acid sequence: CATSNRGGPIDEQFF.

The J gene is TRBJ2-5, the V gene TRBV11-2; unclear D gene. Germline CDR1 is SGHAT and CDR2 is FQNNGV. V shed 1 base and J shed 5 bases, with 14 bases lying between them. This CDR3 has 15 residues. CDR3 in amino acids: CASSLADPPGETQYF. CDR3 sequence (DNA): TGTGCCAGCAGCTTAGCCGATCCACCCGGGGAGACCCAGTACTTC.

This chain uses TRBV19 with TRBJ1-6, with D hard to call. V dropped 4 bases and J dropped 11 bases, with 21 bases sitting between them. CDR3 size: 16 residues. Germline V CDR1 and CDR2: LNHDA, SQIVND (reference sequence). The chain's CDR3 is CASSTRSGNSGTPLHF. The CDR3 DNA reads as TGTGCCAGTAGTACCCGTTCTGGGAATTCTGGGACACCCCTCCACTTT.

This clonotype has at least ten counts. The gene calls are TRBV7-8 and TRBJ2-1; 12 nucleotides agree with TRBD2. Per germline, CDR1 SGHVS and CDR2 FQNEAQ. The CDR3 is 17 residues long. J gave up 4 bases and V 1 base, and 5 bases lay outside the gene matches. CDR3 sequence: CASSLDGTSGLYNEQFF. As DNA, the CDR3 is TGTGCCAGCAGCTTAGATGGGACTAGCGGGCTTTACAATGAGCAGTTCTTC.

This clonotype was recorded a few times. J is TRBJ2-7 and V is TRBV20-1; TRBD2 matches at 7 bases. The CDR3 loop spans 15 amino acids. Per the germline V gene, CDR1 is DFQATT and CDR2 is SNEGSKA (reference sequence). J lost 7 bases, V lost 6 bases, and 18 bases had no gene match. The CDR3 sequence: CSAKREVTYYTEQYV. Here the CDR3 DNA reads TGCAGTGCCAAGCGGGAAGTTACGTACTATACTGAGCAGTACGTC.

This clonotype showed up just once. The chain carries TRBV5-1 and TRBJ1-1; D may be TRBD1 (6 bases). Germline V CDR1 and CDR2: SGHRS, YFSETQ. This CDR3 has 15 residues. Trimming pared 0 bases from V and 4 bases from J, leaving 13 bases between. The CDR3 sequence: CASSLDRVDFTEAFF. CDR3 nucleotides: TGCGCCAGCAGCTTGGACAGGGTGGATTTCACTGAAGCTTTCTTT. The full variable domain, completed using reference TRBV5-1 and TRBJ1-1, is KAGVTQTPRYLIKTRGQQVTLSCSPISGHRSVSWYQQTPGQGLQFLFEYFSETQRNKGNFPGRFSGRQFSNSRSEMNVSTLELGDSALYLCASSLDRVDFTEAFFGQGTRLTVV.

This clonotype occurred many times. This chain uses TRBV25-1 with TRBJ2-7; D is possibly TRBD1 (6 bases). The CDR3 has 12 residues. The V gene's germline CDR1 is MGHDK and CDR2 SYGVNS. V was cut by 4 bases and J by 4 bases, with 8 bases left in between. The CDR3 bases are TGTGCCAGCAGTGTGGGGGCTTACGAGCAGTACTTC. Its protein product is CASSVGAYEQYF.

The chain carries TRBV27 and TRBJ2-2, with a weak D call TRBD2 (6 bases). CDR1 and CDR2 (germline): MNHEY, SMNVEV (reference sequence). The V end was cut by 2 bases, the J end by 2 bases, with 15 bases between. This CDR3 contains 17 residues. The CDR3 DNA reads as TGTGCCAGCAGTTTAATAGTACGGGGGAAAAACACCGGGGAGCTGTTTTTT. Its protein is CASSLIVRGKNTGELFF.

The rearrangement joins TRBV7-9 to TRBJ2-3; 14 bases line up with TRBD2. Germline trimming cut 4 bases from V and 3 bases from J; bases unmatched to any gene: 15. This CDR3 has 20 amino acids. CDR1 and CDR2 from the germline V gene are SEHNR and FQNEAQ (reference sequence). CDR3 DNA: TGTGCCAGCAGCTCTCCGACTAGCGGGGGGGCCATTAGAGAAACAGATACGCAGTATTTT. It encodes CASSSPTSGGAIRETDTQYF.

The chain joins TRBV7-9 to TRBJ2-3; TRBD2 is a possible D gene (6 bases). V lost 5 bases to trimming and J lost 3 bases, with 18 bases between them. The CDR3 is 16 amino acids. The germline V gene has CDR1 SEHNR and CDR2 FQNEAQ (reference sequence). CDR3 DNA sequence: TGTGCCAGCAGCCCCCGGACACCCGGAGGGACAGATACGCAGTATTTT. Amino acids: CASSPRTPGGTDTQYF.

This rearrangement joins TRBV27 to TRBJ2-1; maybe TRBD2 (5 bases). The CDR3 has 17 amino acids. Germline V CDR1 and CDR2: MNHEY, SMNVEV (reference sequence). V was cut by 0 bases and J by 9 bases, with 21 bases left in between. The CDR3 DNA sequence: TGTGCCAGCAGTTTATCCGCTGTTCACTCCCTTGAGGGTGAGCAGTTCTTC. Its protein product is CASSLSAVHSLEGEQFF.